This T cell receptor beta chain was found in a study of T cell responses to AZD1222 COVID-19 vaccine. Analysis merged second doses at about 4 or about 12 weeks. The CDR3 contains 15 residues. Germline CDR1 reads SQVTM; CDR2 reads ANQGSEA. V lost 2 bases and J 4 bases, leaving 17 bases between the germline ends. Using immunoSEQ multiplex PCR, the repertoire was profiled, and TCRdb retains in-frame clones only, with some absent. The sample shows roughly 270,000 clones, around 93% of them seen only once. Source: peripheral blood, taken 28 days after the second AZD1222 dose. The chain is built from TRBV29-1 and TRBJ1-2; TRBD1 might be the D (6 bases). This receptor was obtained from an adult who received the AZD1222 COVID-19 vaccine. CDR3 bases: TGCAGCGTTGAATCGGCACAGGGAAGGGTCTATGGCTACACCTTC. It specifies CSVESAQGRVYGYTF.